One sample yielded the 25 T cell receptor beta chains listed below, sequenced in a study of blood T cells in healthy people across ages (dated by TCRdb to about 2015). The library was obtained by 5' RACE. The second PCR ran for roughly 6 to 11 cycles and used a J-beta primer mix along with a sample-barcoded 5' primer. TCRdb itself trimmed the public reads at Q25 with fastp, ran MiXCR and retained productive beta chains. Rows matching on CDR3 protein sequence are summarized as one entry with the most common DNA and genes. The sample table holds roughly 1.9 million distinct CDR3 sequences, of which approximately 40% were seen once. The top ten constitute 23% of the sample. The sample comprised blood. The receptors come from a human donor in good health.

This clonotype was observed a few times. The chain recombines TRBV12-3 or TRBV12-4 with TRBJ2-7, with 9 bases aligning to TRBD1. V shed 10 bases and J 1 base; nucleotides not matched to a gene: 8. The CDR3 is 14 amino acids. The chain's CDR3 is CATSTGGLSYEQYF. DNA for the CDR3: TGTGCCACCTCGACAGGGGGTCTTTCCTACGAGCAGTACTTC.

The chain has TRBV6-6 and TRBJ1-5, with D perhaps TRBD1 (5 bases). There are 17 residues in the CDR3. V was trimmed by 2 bases and J by 5 bases, leaving 19 bases between them. The germline V gene has CDR1 MNHNY and CDR2 SVGAGI (reference sequence). In nucleotides, the CDR3 is TGTGCCAGCAGTTACCCTAGACAGACTCAGGTTTATCAGCCCCAGCATTTT. Its translation is CASSYPRQTQVYQPQHF.

The chain combines TRBV11-1 with TRBJ2-4; D is perhaps TRBD2 (5 bases). Germline V gives CDR1 SGHAT, CDR2 FQDESV (reference sequence). V was trimmed by 5 bases and J by 8 bases, leaving 13 bases between them. CDR3 length: 13 residues. The CDR3: CASSHRVGDIQYF. CDR3 nucleotide sequence: TGTGCCAGCAGCCACCGAGTCGGGGACATTCAGTACTTC.

This chain links TRBV20-1 with TRBJ2-1; D gene ambiguous. CDR3 size: 16 residues. The V end was cut by 3 bases, the J end by 1 base, with 16 bases between. The germline CDR1 and CDR2 sequences are DFQATT and SNEGSKA (reference sequence). CDR3 sequence (DNA): TGCAGTGCTAGGGTCGCCGGGTCGGCTTCCTACAATGAGCAGTTCTTC. The encoded protein is CSARVAGSASYNEQFF.

This chain joins TRBV12-3 or TRBV12-4 and TRBJ2-1; D not resolved. The CDR3 totals 11 residues. Trimming shortened V by 2 bases and J by 12 bases, and 8 bases separated the two germline ends. CDR3 nucleotides: TGTGCCAGCAGTTTAACGGGCCCGCAGTTCTTC. Translating it yields CASSLTGPQFF.

This chain uses TRBV5-1 with TRBJ2-7, with 10 bases aligning to TRBD1. The J segment lost 6 bases and the V segment lost 3 bases, leaving 6 bases of the junction unmatched. This CDR3 has 14 residues. Germline CDR1 and CDR2: SGHRS and YFSETQ. CDR3 loop: CASSSRTGGAEQYF. CDR3 nucleotides: TGCGCCAGCAGCTCGAGGACAGGGGGGGCCGAGCAGTACTTC.

In its sample, this clonotype was seen many times. This chain uses TRBV20-1 with TRBJ2-6, with D possibly TRBD1 on 6 matching bases. The CDR3 sequence is 14 residues long. Looked up from germline, CDR1 is DFQATT and CDR2 is SNEGSKA (reference sequence). V gave up 3 bases and J gave up 0 bases, with 6 bases separating them. CDR3 in DNA: TGCAGTGCTAGGGACAGCTCTGGGGCCAACGTCCTGACTTTC. Amino acid sequence: CSARDSSGANVLTF.

The V gene is TRBV7-9, the J gene TRBJ1-2, with D tentatively TRBD1 (6 bases). Germline assignment: CDR1 SEHNR and CDR2 FQNEAQ (reference sequence). This CDR3 is built from 14 residues. The ends were cut back, 4 bases at V and 4 bases at J, with 13 bases in the middle. The CDR3 sequence: CASSWSRGGYGYTF. CDR3 in DNA: TGTGCCAGCAGCTGGAGCAGGGGCGGCTATGGCTACACCTTC.

The CDR3 nucleotides read TGCGCCAGCAGCTTGGTTGTCGGGGGGCGCCTCTCCTACGAGCAGTACTTC. Its protein product is CASSLVVGGRLSYEQYF. The chain employs TRBV5-1 and TRBJ2-7, with D possibly matching TRBD2 (7 bases). This CDR3 is 17 amino acids long. V lost 0 bases and J 0 bases, leaving 16 bases between the germline ends. CDR1 SGHRS and CDR2 YFSETQ come from the germline V gene.

The chain combines TRBV5-1 with TRBJ2-1; maybe TRBD1 (5 bases). The CDR3 extends over 15 amino acids. Between the trimmed V and J ends, which lost 3 bases and 8 bases, there was a span of 18 bases. Germline V CDR1 and CDR2: SGHRS, YFSETQ. The CDR3 is CASSWGLSSGDEQFF. The CDR3 DNA sequence: TGCGCCAGCAGCTGGGGCCTCAGTAGTGGGGATGAGCAGTTCTTC.

The J gene is TRBJ2-3, the V gene TRBV7-3, with TRBD2 as a possible D gene (6 bases). The germline gives CDR1 SGHTA, CDR2 FQGTGA. V was clipped by 5 bases and J by 8 bases, with 14 bases between them. The length of the CDR3 is 13 residues. This CDR3 reads CASSPRDFTTQYF. CDR3 DNA sequence: TGTGCCAGCAGCCCGCGGGACTTTACTACGCAGTATTTT.

The chain combines TRBV15 with TRBJ1-2; D is unclear. This CDR3 is 12 amino acids long. The germline gives CDR1 LNHNV, CDR2 YYDKDF (reference sequence). V dropped 3 bases and J dropped 4 bases, with 6 bases sitting between them. The CDR3 bases are TGTGCCACCAGCAGGATGGGCTATGGCTACACCTTC. This encodes CATSRMGYGYTF.

At least ten counts were recorded for this clonotype. This sequence joins TRBV29-1 and TRBJ2-6, with unresolved D. The germline CDR1 and CDR2 sequences are SQVTM and ANQGSEA. The CDR3 has 14 residues. Between the trimmed V and J ends, which lost 5 bases and 1 base, there was a span of 9 bases. CDR3 sequence (DNA): TGCAGCGTTTCGGGCCTTTCTGGGGCCAACGTCCTGACTTTC. Translated: CSVSGLSGANVLTF.

J is TRBJ2-2 and V is TRBV7-9; D is undetermined. The CDR3 consists of 13 residues. Looked up from germline, CDR1 is SEHNR and CDR2 is FQNEAQ (reference sequence). V shed 5 bases and J shed 6 bases, with 10 bases lying between them. The CDR3 nucleotides are TGTGCCAGCAGCCTGGGAACCCCCGGGGAGCTGTTTTTT. Residues: CASSLGTPGELFF.

There are a few counts of this clonotype. The rearrangement links TRBV12-3 or TRBV12-4 to TRBJ1-2, with D unresolved. The CDR3 length is 14 residues. Trimming cost V 3 bases and J 7 bases, with 15 bases left between them. The CDR3, as DNA: TGTGCCAGCAGTTTGGCCCGGGCGTATGGTGGCTACACCTTC. Encoded protein: CASSLARAYGGYTF.

This clonotype was seen a handful of times. This chain connects TRBV29-1 to TRBJ2-5, with D uncertain. V dropped 5 bases and J dropped 2 bases, with 18 bases sitting between them. Germline values: CDR1 SQVTM, CDR2 ANQGSEA. This CDR3 has 15 residues. CDR3 sequence: CSVPEYPGRQETQYF. The CDR3 DNA follows: TGCAGCGTTCCCGAATACCCCGGGCGACAAGAGACCCAGTACTTC. The complete variable domain, with remaining parts taken from reference TRBV29-1 and TRBJ2-5, reads SAVISQKPSRDICQRGTSLTIQCQVDSQVTMMFWYRQQPGQSLTLIATANQGSEATYESGFVIDKFPISRPNLTFSTLTVSNMSPEDSSIYLCSVPEYPGRQETQYFGPGTRLLVL.

The V call is TRBV7-2, the J call TRBJ1-4, with 8 bases aligning to TRBD1. Germline V gene sequence: CDR1 SGHTA, CDR2 FQGNSA. The CDR3 is 15 residues long. J was trimmed by 8 bases and V by 5 bases; bases with no gene match: 10. The CDR3, as DNA: TGTGCCAGCAGCAGGGTGACAGGGGCTACGGAAAAACTGTTTTTT. Amino acids: CASSRVTGATEKLFF.

This clonotype showed up just once. The rearrangement links TRBV7-8 to TRBJ1-5; 9 positions match TRBD1. Germline V gene sequence: CDR1 SGHVS, CDR2 FQNEAQ. The CDR3 totals 17 residues. The V and J ends lost 2 bases and 2 bases, in that order; junction bases with no gene match: 7. CDR3 nucleotide sequence: TGTGCCAGCAGCTTAACGGGGACAGGGATTGGCAATCAGCCCCAGCATTTT. This translates into CASSLTGTGIGNQPQHF.

The V call is TRBV28, the J call TRBJ2-7, with TRBD1 as a possible D gene (5 bases). V shed 6 bases and J shed 3 bases, with 18 bases lying between them. The germline V gene has CDR1 MDHEN and CDR2 SYDVKM. The CDR3 covers 15 residues. This chain's CDR3 is CASRDPSGHHYEQYF. The CDR3 coding sequence is TGTGCCAGCAGAGACCCGTCCGGACACCACTACGAGCAGTACTTC.

This clonotype was recorded a few times. The chain has TRBV11-3 and TRBJ1-5; D uncertain. The CDR3 contains 16 residues. Germline CDR1 is SGHNT and CDR2 is YENEEA. V shed 1 base and J shed 7 bases, with 17 bases lying between them. CDR3 DNA sequence: TGTGCCAGCAGCTTAGCCGTCAGTCAAGCTTTGCAGCCCCAGCATTTT. Translation: CASSLAVSQALQPQHF.

At least ten counts were recorded for this clonotype. This chain joins TRBV7-2 and TRBJ2-7, with 9 bases identical to TRBD1. Germline lookup yields CDR1 SGHTA and CDR2 FQGNSA. J was trimmed by 2 bases and V by 2 bases; bases with no gene match: 1. The CDR3 is 14 amino acids. CDR3 protein: CASSLRQGAYEQYF. In DNA form, the CDR3 reads TGTGCCAGCAGCTTACGACAGGGGGCCTACGAGCAGTACTTC. Drawing the rest from reference TRBV7-2 and TRBJ2-7, the complete variable domain is GAGVSQSPSNKVTEKGKDVELRCDPISGHTALYWYRQSLGQGLEFLIYFQGNSAPDKSGLPSDRFSAERTGGSVSTLTIQRTQQEDSAVYLCASSLRQGAYEQYFGPGTRLTVT.

About this clonotype: At one boundary the junction diverges from the germline segment, which might be a read error. The chain combines TRBV3-1 with TRBJ1-3, with 9 bases fitting TRBD1. The CDR3 length is 15 residues. CDR1 LGHDT and CDR2 YNNKEL come from the germline V gene (reference sequence). This CDR3 is CAGSQGGQGWNTIYF. The CDR3 nucleotides are TGTGCCGGCAGCCAAGGAGGACAGGGGTGGAACACCATATATTTT. The entire variable domain, with the rest obtained from reference TRBV3-1 and TRBJ1-3, is as follows: DTAVSQTPKYLVTQMGNDKSIKCEQNLGHDTMYWYKQDSKKFLKIMFSYNNKELIINETVPNRFSPKSPDKAHLNLHINSLELGDSAVYFCAGSQGGQGWNTIYFGEGSWLTVV.

This clonotype was picked up a small number of times. The chain is built from TRBV14 and TRBJ1-1; 8 bases fit TRBD1. V lost 3 bases and J lost 3; bases outside the gene matches: 12. The CDR3 loop spans 17 amino acids. Germline loops: CDR1 SGHDN, CDR2 FVKESK. The CDR3: CASSHAYRARGHTEAFF. In DNA form, the CDR3 reads TGTGCCAGCAGCCATGCCTATAGGGCCAGGGGGCACACTGAAGCTTTCTTT.

This clonotype turned up a few times. V and J are TRBV4-1 and TRBJ2-7, with D possibly being TRBD1 (5 bases). CDR1 and CDR2 from the germline V gene are MGHRA and YSYEKL. The CDR3 totals 13 residues. V was cut by 6 bases and J by 0 bases, with 9 bases left in between. CDR3 DNA: TGCGCCAGCAGTTCAGGGTTCTCCTACGAGCAGTACTTC. It translates to CASSSGFSYEQYF.

Only one count was recorded for this clonotype. The chain has TRBV4-1 and TRBJ2-5, with D tentatively TRBD1 (5 bases). CDR1 is MGHRA, CDR2 YSYEKL, per germline. This CDR3 spans 16 amino acids. Trimming pared 0 bases from V and 4 bases from J, leaving 15 bases between. DNA of the CDR3: TGCGCCAGCAGCCAAGAAGACCCCAGGGCAGGAGAGACCCAGTACTTC. Its translation is CASSQEDPRAGETQYF.